This T cell receptor (beta chain) was retrieved from a study of T-cell reconstitution after alpha-beta-depleted transplantation in children. TCRbeta library preparation incorporated unique molecular identifiers. Each CDR3 protein is one row after TCRdb ran MiXCR on the PCR reads. The table includes around 410,000 distinct CDR3 sequences, roughly 11% detected once. CDR1 and CDR2 (germline): SNHLY, FYNNEI. This CDR3 region has 13 residues. The trim removed 8 bases at V and 12 bases at J, leaving 13 bases unmatched. This clonotype turned up a few times. This clonotype was obtained from a human donor who donated a stem cell graft to a child with acute myeloid leukemia. The sample was PBMCs from the stem cell graft donor, taken from the stem cell graft. The chain uses TRBV2 and TRBJ2-1; 7 nucleotides agree with TRBD1. The CDR3 coding sequence is TGTGCCAGCGGGAGTGAACAGGGGATGACGCAGTTCTTC. It yields the protein CASGSEQGMTQFF.